This is a list of T cell receptor beta chains from one sample in a study of T cell responses to AZD1222 COVID-19 vaccine. TCRdb keeps only in-frame clones here, not all; method: immunoSEQ multiplex PCR. In the table there are 95,000 to 120,000 clones, around 88% of which are singletons. The source was peripheral blood, collected 28 days after the second AZD1222 dose. These TCRs come from an adult who received the AZD1222 COVID-19 vaccine. Each CDR3 is given with its conserved first and last residue. The order of the fields is CDR3 DNA, CDR3 protein, J gene, D gene, clone size, V gene. A D gene is named only where the DNA matches it firmly. Only some rows state a clone size, as once, few, many or a class for expanded clones.

TGTGCCAGCAGGGGACAGAACATGAACACTGAAGCTTTCTTT	CASRGQNMNTEAFF	TRBJ1-1	TRBD1	.	TRBV6-5
TGTGCCAGTAGTACCGCAAGACACAGCAATGAGCAGTTCTTC	CASSTARHSNEQFF	TRBJ2-1	.	.	TRBV19
TGCGCCAGCAGCCCGGAGGGACGGCCGTTCTACGAGCAGTACTTC	CASSPEGRPFYEQYF	TRBJ2-7	.	.	TRBV5-1
TGCAGCGCCGAAGTGACAGGCCCGGACGAGACCCAGTACTTC	CSAEVTGPDETQYF	TRBJ2-5	.	.	TRBV29-1
TGTGCCAGCAGTTTCGGGGCTACTTACAATGAGCAGTTCTTC	CASSFGATYNEQFF	TRBJ2-1	.	.	TRBV6-5
TGCAGTGCTAGTTCCTCGACTAGCGGGGGGCCGGGAGAGACCCAGTACTTC	CSASSSTSGGPGETQYF	TRBJ2-5	TRBD2	.	TRBV20-1
TGTGCCAGCACCGAACAGGGGGACCACGAGCAGTACTTC	CASTEQGDHEQYF	TRBJ2-7	TRBD1	.	TRBV6-5
TGCGCCAGCAGCGGGGGACATTCGGGGAACACTGAAGCTTTCTTT	CASSGGHSGNTEAFF	TRBJ1-1	.	.	TRBV5-1
TGTGCCAGCAGCTTAGGTCCATTACCCAATCAGCCCCAGCATTTT	CASSLGPLPNQPQHF	TRBJ1-5	.	.	TRBV7-6
TGTGCCAGCAGCCGAGGTATGGGGAGGACTCAGTACTTC	CASSRGMGRTQYF	TRBJ2-4	.	.	TRBV14
TGTGCCAGCAGCCAAGCCGCGAATTCACCCCTCCACTTT	CASSQAANSPLHF	TRBJ1-6	.	.	TRBV14
TGTGCCAGCAGCCAGGGGGAGGATATGAACACTGAAGCTTTCTTT	CASSQGEDMNTEAFF	TRBJ1-1	.	.	TRBV4-2
TGTGCCAGCAGCACCCGACTAGCCGGGGAGCTGTTTTTT	CASSTRLAGELFF	TRBJ2-2	.	.	TRBV4-2
TGTGCCAGCAGCGGCGGACATTTGGTCGCCGTCAATGAGCAGTTCTTC	CASSGGHLVAVNEQFF	TRBJ2-1	.	.	TRBV21-1
TGTGCCAGCAGTCGCTCCGGGACATTGTACGAGCAGTACTTC	CASSRSGTLYEQYF	TRBJ2-7	.	.	TRBV6-2/TRBV6-3
TGTGCCAGTAGTCTCGGGACAGGGCCCACTGAAGCTTTCTTT	CASSLGTGPTEAFF	TRBJ1-1	TRBD1	once	TRBV19
TGTGCCAGCTCACCACCGACGGGCACTGAAGCTTTCTTT	CASSPPTGTEAFF	TRBJ1-1	.	once	TRBV18
TGTGCCAGCAGCGTTTCCGGGACTAGCGGGGAAAGCTCCTACAATGAGCAGTTCTTC	CASSVSGTSGESSYNEQFF	TRBJ2-1	TRBD2	few	TRBV9
TGTGCCAGCAGCTCGCAGGGGGACTATGGCTACACCTTC	CASSSQGDYGYTF	TRBJ1-2	TRBD1	.	TRBV5-4
TGCGCCAGCAGCTCATCGCGGGGGGGCACAGATACGCAGTATTTT	CASSSSRGGTDTQYF	TRBJ2-3	TRBD2	.	TRBV5-1
TGTGCCACCATCGGATCCACAGATACGCAGTATTTT	CATIGSTDTQYF	TRBJ2-3	.	.	TRBV24-1
TGTGCCAGCACCTTAGGAACGGGGGGGCGAGATACGCAGTATTTT	CASTLGTGGRDTQYF	TRBJ2-3	TRBD2	.	TRBV6-5